The 30 T cell receptor beta chains below all came from one sample that was sequenced in a study of identical twins. TCRdb re-called the 5' RACE reads with MiXCR, one entry per CDR3 protein. The sample lists 310,000 or so distinct CDR3 sequences, under 9.5% occurring once. This sample was shared with a second study, whose subject was yellow fever vaccine responses in identical twins.

Sequencing was performed on memory (CD45RO+) T cells sorted from blood. These receptors all stem from a woman younger than 35 in good health.

There are a few counts of this clonotype. The rearrangement joins TRBV28 to TRBJ2-1; 8 bases agree with TRBD2. V lost 3 bases, J lost 7 bases, and 8 bases stayed unmatched. The CDR3 length is 15 residues. Per germline, CDR1 MDHEN and CDR2 SYDVKM. The CDR3 spells CASSFIRGGRNEQFF. The DNA of the CDR3 is TGTGCCAGCAGTTTCATCCGGGGGGGGCGGAATGAGCAGTTCTTC.

This clonotype has just a few counts. The chain is built from TRBV18 and TRBJ1-3; 7 bases map to TRBD1. In germline, CDR1 is KGHSH, CDR2 LQKENI. The J segment lost 4 bases and the V segment lost 6 bases, leaving 9 bases of the junction unmatched. The CDR3 runs to 15 residues. CDR3 loop: CASSPGGTNGNTIYF. The CDR3 DNA follows: TGTGCCAGCTCGCCAGGGGGAACAAACGGAAACACCATATATTTT.

This clonotype was counted many times. The V gene is TRBV10-2, the J gene TRBJ1-1; 10 bases agree with TRBD1. V was pared by 6 bases and J by 4 bases, with 11 bases of the junction left unmatched. From germline, CDR1 is WSHSY and CDR2 SAAADI. The CDR3 contains 16 residues. The CDR3 region is CASRWGGTGVGTEAFF. CDR3 DNA sequence: TGCGCCAGCAGATGGGGGGGGACAGGGGTAGGCACTGAAGCTTTCTTT.

Only a few counts were recorded for this clonotype. The chain carries TRBV9 and TRBJ2-2; 12 nucleotides agree with TRBD2. Germline CDR1 reads SGDLS; CDR2 reads YYNGEE. V shed 0 bases, J shed 7 bases, and the junction held 13 bases outside the gene matches. The CDR3 contains 19 residues. The CDR3 protein is CASSVGFSTSGRVGGELFF. The CDR3 nucleotides read TGTGCCAGCAGCGTAGGCTTTTCGACTAGCGGGAGAGTCGGCGGGGAGCTGTTTTTT.

This clonotype was recorded at least ten times. The chain has TRBV12-3 or TRBV12-4 and TRBJ2-1; D is uncertain. This CDR3 contains 13 residues. Trimming removed 3 bases from V and 2 bases from J, with 5 bases in between. CDR3 region: CASSLQAYNEQFF. CDR3 in DNA: TGTGCCAGCAGTTTGCAGGCCTACAATGAGCAGTTCTTC.

This clonotype was seen only a few times. V gene TRBV4-1 combines with J gene TRBJ2-3; D is undetermined. The V and J ends lost 1 base and 6 bases respectively, with 23 bases between them. This CDR3 spans 18 amino acids. The germline gives CDR1 MGHRA, CDR2 YSYEKL. The CDR3, as DNA: TGCGCCAGCAGCCAAGTTCGGTTCTCGGGTTTCTCACAGGATACGCAGTATTTT. This codes for CASSQVRFSGFSQDTQYF.

The genes are TRBV21-1 and TRBJ2-7; TRBD1 is the table's D call, not checked against the DNA. TRBV21-1 is marked as a pseudogene. The CDR3 is 14 amino acids. This chain's CDR3 is CANSGPPSSYEQYV. The CDR3 nucleotides are TGTGCCAACTCAGGCCCCCCTAGCTCCTACGAGCAGTACGTC.

This clonotype was recorded a few times. The chain uses TRBV4-1 and TRBJ1-2; D uncertain. The CDR3 loop spans 14 amino acids. CDR1 is MGHRA and CDR2 is YSYEKL in the germline V gene. V dropped 6 bases and J dropped 4 bases, with 15 bases sitting between them. The CDR3 region is CASSSQVDSYGYTF. The CDR3 bases are TGCGCCAGCAGTTCTCAGGTGGACTCCTATGGCTACACCTTC.

In this sample, this clonotype turned up many times. This sequence joins TRBV5-1 and TRBJ1-5, with TRBD1 matching over 9 bases. The CDR3 sequence is 15 residues long. Per the germline V gene, CDR1 is SGHRS and CDR2 is YFSETQ. V was clipped by 4 bases and J by 3 bases; unmatched bases: 5. The CDR3 DNA sequence: TGCGCCAGCAGCCCGGGACAGGGTCCCAATCAGCCCCAGCATTTT. Translation gives CASSPGQGPNQPQHF.

This clonotype was observed many times. This chain uses TRBV5-1 with TRBJ2-5; D uncertain. The CDR3 contains 16 residues. V was pared by 2 bases and J by 2 bases, with 16 bases between. CDR1 SGHRS and CDR2 YFSETQ come from the germline V gene. The CDR3 region is CASSFLGNYPQETQYF. CDR3 sequence (DNA): TGCGCCAGCAGCTTCCTCGGCAATTACCCGCAAGAGACCCAGTACTTC.

This clonotype has a count of ten or more. The gene calls are TRBV5-1 and TRBJ2-3; 9 bases align to TRBD1. Per germline, CDR1 SGHRS and CDR2 YFSETQ. V lost 0 bases and J lost 0; bases outside the gene matches: 2. This CDR3 comprises 16 residues. In DNA form, the CDR3 reads TGCGCCAGCAGCTTGGCGGACAGGGGAAGCACAGATACGCAGTATTTT. Its translation: CASSLADRGSTDTQYF.

The chain employs TRBV2 and TRBJ2-3, with D maybe TRBD1 (6 bases). Germline values: CDR1 SNHLY, CDR2 FYNNEI. The ends were cut back, 5 bases at V and 6 bases at J, with 15 bases in the middle. The CDR3 runs 14 residues. CDR3 residues: CASSTRQVVDTQYF. DNA of the CDR3: TGTGCCAGCAGTACCCGACAGGTTGTGGATACGCAGTATTTT.

This clonotype was found once. V gene TRBV11-2 combines with J gene TRBJ2-7; 8 positions match TRBD1. The CDR3 consists of 13 residues. Trimming removed 1 base from V and 7 bases from J; junction bases left unmatched: 3. CDR1 is SGHAT, CDR2 FQNNGV, per germline. CDR3 bases: TGTGCCAGCAGCTTAGCGGACAGGGATGAGCAGTACGTC. Translating gives CASSLADRDEQYV.

This chain uses TRBV4-1 with TRBJ2-1, with 11 bases identical to TRBD2. V shed 4 bases and J 5 bases; nucleotides not matched to a gene: 7. The CDR3 extends over 16 amino acids. Germline V lookup: CDR1 MGHRA, CDR2 YSYEKL. DNA of the CDR3: TGCGCCAGCAGCCTATCACTAGCGGGAGTTAACAATGAGCAGTTCTTC. Its translation: CASSLSLAGVNNEQFF.

The chain's CDR3 is CSALRAGKENQPQHF. CDR3 nucleotide sequence: TGCAGTGCTCTCCGAGCGGGTAAAGAAAATCAGCCCCAGCATTTT. V and J are TRBV20-1 and TRBJ1-5; no definite D call. Trimming removed 5 bases at V and 4 bases at J, with 18 bases between. CDR3 length equals 15 residues. CDR1 DFQATT and CDR2 SNEGSKA come from the germline V gene (reference sequence).

The chain employs TRBV20-1 and TRBJ1-2; D gene uncertain. Germline CDR1 reads DFQATT; CDR2 reads SNEGSKA (reference sequence). CDR3 length equals 13 residues. Trimming shortened V by 0 bases and J by 6 bases, and 11 bases separated the two germline ends. CDR3 loop: CSAREPVGDGYTF. The CDR3 nucleotides read TGCAGTGCTAGAGAACCGGTAGGAGATGGCTACACCTTC.

This clonotype occurred many times. The V call is TRBV12-3 or TRBV12-4, the J call TRBJ1-1; D remains unclear. The CDR3 extends over 13 amino acids. The ends were cut back, 4 bases at V and 7 bases at J, with 13 bases in the middle. CDR3 loop: CASSSPGRNEAFF. The CDR3 coding sequence is TGTGCCAGCAGTTCGCCGGGCCGAAATGAAGCTTTCTTT.

This clonotype was counted only a few times. V gene TRBV10-2 combines with J gene TRBJ1-1, with D tentatively TRBD1 (6 bases). Trimming pared 4 bases from V and 4 bases from J, leaving 13 bases between. The CDR3 spans 14 residues. The V gene's germline CDR1 is WSHSY and CDR2 SAAADI. CDR3 DNA: TGCGCCAGCAGTGTCGCAGGGGAAGGCACTGAAGCTTTCTTT. Translation gives CASSVAGEGTEAFF.

This clonotype was detected many times. A much larger clonotype is one base distant, so this may be a read error. The J gene is TRBJ2-5, the V gene TRBV5-6; D is unresolved. The CDR3 runs 11 residues. Germline CDR1 and CDR2: SGHDT and YYEEEE. The V end was cut by 4 bases, the J end by 0 bases, with 1 base between. DNA for the CDR3: TGTGCCAGCAGCCACCAAGAGACCCAGTACTTC. Translation gives CASSHQETQYF.

This clonotype showed up many times. The gene calls are TRBV3-1 and TRBJ2-4, with D maybe TRBD1 (5 bases). The V and J ends lost 0 bases and 14 bases respectively, with 17 bases between them. The CDR3 runs to 14 residues. Germline CDR1 is LGHDT and CDR2 is YNNKEL (reference sequence). The CDR3: CASSQDIQGAAKYF. The CDR3 DNA follows: TGTGCCAGCAGCCAAGACATACAAGGGGCCGCTAAGTACTTC.

Ten or more counts support this clonotype. The chain recombines TRBV12-3 or TRBV12-4 with TRBJ2-1; 7 nucleotides match TRBD2. The length of the CDR3 is 16 residues. After removal of 3 bases from V and 10 bases from J, the junction contained 15 bases not matched to a gene. The CDR3 spells CASSLRLGRLAVEQFF. The DNA of the CDR3 is TGTGCCAGCAGTTTGCGGTTGGGAAGGCTAGCGGTCGAGCAGTTCTTC.

At least ten counts were recorded for this clonotype. CDR3 sequence reads: CASSLVRGTEAFF. For the CDR3, the DNA is TGCGCCAGCAGCTTGGTTCGGGGCACTGAAGCTTTCTTT. This chain links TRBV5-1 with TRBJ1-1; the D is unclear. Per germline, CDR1 SGHRS and CDR2 YFSETQ. This CDR3 spans 13 amino acids. V was cut by 0 bases and J by 4 bases, with 7 bases left in between.

The chain employs TRBV27 and TRBJ1-2; D possibly corresponds to TRBD1 (6 bases). Deletions cut 0 bases from V and 3 bases from J, with 17 bases between. Germline V gives CDR1 MNHEY, CDR2 SMNVEV (reference sequence). This CDR3 has 17 residues. CDR3 residues: CASSLSSLDRTYYGYTF. CDR3 bases: TGTGCCAGCAGTTTATCAAGTCTCGACAGGACTTACTATGGCTACACCTTC.

The sample holds a few counts of this clonotype. The chain is built from TRBV5-1 and TRBJ2-3; unclear D gene. CDR3 length: 15 amino acids. Germline V gene data show CDR1 as SGHRS and CDR2 as YFSETQ. The ends were cut back, 0 bases at V and 5 bases at J, with 13 bases in the middle. CDR3 loop: CASSLAKGGVDTQYF. Written as DNA, the CDR3 is TGCGCCAGCAGCTTGGCCAAGGGTGGGGTAGATACGCAGTATTTT.

In its sample, this clonotype was seen a few times. V is TRBV28 and J is TRBJ2-7; D may be TRBD1 (6 bases). Germline V gene data show CDR1 as MDHEN and CDR2 as SYDVKM. The V and J ends lost 6 bases and 9 bases respectively, with 21 bases between them. The CDR3 covers 14 residues. CDR3 coding DNA: TGTGCCAGCAGGAGGACAGCCCAAACCGATGGGCAGTACTTC. Its protein is CASRRTAQTDGQYF.

In DNA, the CDR3 is TGTGCCAGCAGCCCACTCGGGACTAGATACAATGAGCAGTTCTTC. It yields the protein CASSPLGTRYNEQFF. The chain employs TRBV9 and TRBJ2-1; TRBD2 matches 8 bases. This CDR3 spans 15 amino acids. Per germline, CDR1 SGDLS and CDR2 YYNGEE. V trimming: 4 bases; J trimming: 4 bases; junction bases outside the gene matches: 7.

This chain connects TRBV29-1 to TRBJ1-3; 7 bases are a match to TRBD1. Germline CDR1 and CDR2: SQVTM and ANQGSEA. CDR3 length: 12 amino acids. V trimming: 7 bases; J trimming: 4 bases; junction bases outside the gene matches: 4. CDR3 nucleotides: TGCAGCGGCTCGACAGGGGGAAACACCATATATTTT. It encodes CSGSTGGNTIYF.

The chain has TRBV19 and TRBJ2-3; 7 bases are a match to TRBD1. CDR1 is LNHDA, CDR2 SQIVND, per germline (reference sequence). Trimming cost V 10 bases and J 2 bases; bases outside gene matches: 6. The CDR3 extends over 13 amino acids. The CDR3 protein is CATRGIPTDTQYF. For the CDR3, the DNA is TGTGCCACCAGGGGGATTCCCACAGATACGCAGTATTTT.

V usage is TRBV7-8 and J usage is TRBJ2-4, with no clear D. The CDR3 is 14 residues long. The V end lost 1 base, the J end lost 1 base, and 5 bases lay between the germline ends. Germline V gives CDR1 SGHVS, CDR2 FQNEAQ. The CDR3 bases are TGTGCCAGCAGCTTAGAATTGGCCAAAAACATTCAGTACTTC. Amino acid sequence: CASSLELAKNIQYF.

The chain uses TRBV7-2 and TRBJ1-6; D gene uncertain. This CDR3 comprises 13 residues. With 2 bases removed from V and 6 bases from J, the gap between germline ends came to 5 bases. The germline CDR1 and CDR2 sequences are SGHTA and FQGNSA. The CDR3 is CASSLSPNSPLHF. CDR3 coding DNA: TGTGCCAGCAGCTTATCGCCTAATTCACCCCTCCACTTT. The full variable domain, its missing parts supplied by reference TRBV7-2 and TRBJ1-6, is GAGVSQSPSNKVTEKGKDVELRCDPISGHTALYWYRQSLGQGLEFLIYFQGNSAPDKSGLPSDRFSAERTGGSVSTLTIQRTQQEDSAVYLCASSLSPNSPLHFGNGTRLTVT.